A selection of T cell receptor beta chains follows, all from one sample in a study of beta chain features in type 1 diabetes. Sequencing was performed with immunoSEQ multiplex PCR; in TCRdb, only in-frame clones are kept and a portion is missing. This sample has 120,000 to 150,000 clones, with around 9.3% found just once. The sequenced material came from naive CD4+ T cells from blood. Receptors were obtained from a man aged 18 to 30 in good health. Both conserved end residues are part of each CDR3. Fields, in order: D gene, J gene, V gene, clone size, CDR3 protein, CDR3 DNA. D genes are given only for firm matches. The size entry is marked missing in some rows and otherwise reads once, few, many or a size class.

>-|TRBJ2-5|TRBV7-2|-
CASSTYREETQYF
TGTGCCAGCAGCACATACAGGGAAGAGACCCAGTACTTC
>TRBD1|TRBJ2-5|TRBV10-3|-
CAISLGQGEWETQYF
TGTGCCATCAGCCTAGGACAGGGGGAATGGGAGACCCAGTACTTC
>TRBD1|TRBJ1-1|TRBV7-9|-
CASSYRQGQVNTEAFF
TGTGCCAGCAGCTATCGACAAGGACAGGTGAACACTGAAGCTTTCTTT
>TRBD1|TRBJ2-7|TRBV28|-
CASSPTRTGNHEQYF
TGTGCCAGCAGCCCGACGAGGACAGGGAACCACGAGCAGTACTTC
>-|TRBJ1-1|TRBV6-5|few
CASSRDKNTEAFF
TGTGCCAGCAGCCGCGATAAGAACACTGAAGCTTTCTTT
>-|TRBJ1-4|TRBV30|-
CAWTKAGAVTNEKLFF
TGTGCCTGGACTAAAGCAGGGGCAGTCACTAATGAAAAACTGTTTTTT
>-|TRBJ1-5|TRBV7-2|-
CASSLTTGDQPQHF
TGTGCCAGCAGCTTGACCACAGGCGATCAGCCCCAGCATTTT
>-|TRBJ2-7|TRBV6-6|few
CASSYLNYEQYF
TGTGCCAGCAGTTACCTAAACTACGAGCAGTACTTC
>TRBD2|TRBJ2-1|TRBV4-1|few
CASSPRGYEQFF
TGCGCCAGCAGCCCGCGGGGGTATGAGCAGTTCTTC
>-|TRBJ1-2|TRBV2|-
CASSHIDRSNNYGYTF
TGTGCCAGCAGTCATATCGACAGGAGTAATAACTATGGCTACACCTTC
>-|TRBJ2-3|TRBV7-2|-
CASSFSEADTQYF
TGTGCCAGCAGCTTCTCAGAGGCGGATACGCAGTATTTT
>TRBD1|TRBJ1-5|TRBV27|few
CASRPGQGFYQPQHF
TGTGCCAGCAGACCGGGACAGGGATTCTATCAGCCCCAGCATTTT
>-|TRBJ2-5|TRBV7-2|-
CASSPSDRQYF
TGTGCCAGCAGCCCTTCGGACAGACAGTACTTC
>TRBD2|TRBJ2-1|TRBV19|-
CASSNLAATSYNEQFF
TGTGCCAGTAGTAACCTAGCGGCTACCTCCTACAATGAGCAGTTCTTC
>TRBD1|TRBJ1-2|TRBV5-1|few
CASSLGQGGNGYTF
TGCGCCAGCAGCTTGGGACAGGGGGGGAATGGCTACACCTTC
>-|TRBJ2-7|TRBV18|-
CASSPTQVYEQYF
TGTGCCAGCTCACCCACTCAAGTCTACGAGCAGTACTTC
>TRBD1|TRBJ2-7|TRBV5-1|-
CASSLRSGQGDEQYF
TGCGCCAGCAGCCTCCGGTCGGGACAGGGGGACGAGCAGTACTTC
>-|TRBJ1-3|TRBV5-4|-
CASSLGGGNTIYF
TGTGCCAGCAGCTTGGGAGGGGGAAACACCATATATTTT
>-|TRBJ2-7|TRBV27|few
CASQIKRGTPYEQYF
TGTGCCAGCCAAATCAAACGCGGGACTCCCTACGAGCAGTACTTC
>TRBD1|TRBJ1-4|TRBV5-1|-
CASSPRGQATNEKLFF
TGCGCCAGCAGCCCAAGGGGACAGGCAACTAATGAAAAACTGTTTTTT
>TRBD1|TRBJ2-1|TRBV5-8|few
CASSQDRLDEQFF
TGTGCCAGCAGTCAGGACAGGCTCGATGAGCAGTTCTTC
>TRBD1|TRBJ2-7|TRBV7-3|many
CASSWGQGSEQYF
TGTGCCAGCAGCTGGGGACAGGGGTCAGAGCAGTACTTC
>-|TRBJ1-5|TRBV15|-
CATSRRVAVDSNQPQHF
TGTGCCACCAGCAGGCGGGTGGCAGTCGATAGCAATCAGCCCCAGCATTTT
>-|TRBJ1-2|TRBV19|-
CASSMGGTAANYGYTF
TGTGCCAGTAGTATGGGGGGGACTGCAGCTAACTATGGCTACACCTTC
>-|TRBJ2-3|TRBV27|few
CASRSGEYTDTQYF
TGTGCCAGCAGGAGTGGGGAGTACACAGATACGCAGTATTTT
>TRBD1|TRBJ1-5|TRBV5-1|-
CASSLEGQVNQPQHF
TGCGCCAGCAGCTTGGAGGGACAGGTTAATCAGCCCCAGCATTTT
>TRBD1|TRBJ1-2|TRBV28|many
CASSLQAGGGYGYTF
TGTGCCAGCAGTTTGCAGGCAGGGGGAGGATATGGCTACACCTTC
>-|TRBJ2-2|TRBV7-2|-
CASSLQGAGELFF
TGTGCCAGCAGCTTACAAGGGGCCGGGGAGCTGTTTTTT
>-|TRBJ2-1|TRBV20-1|few
CSARPVIEQFF
TGCAGTGCTAGACCGGTAATTGAGCAGTTCTTC
>-|TRBJ2-5|TRBV5-1|few
CASSFGAGEETQYF
TGCGCCAGCAGCTTCGGGGCAGGGGAAGAGACCCAGTACTTC
>-|TRBJ1-5|TRBV4-3|few
CASSQDRVGPQHF
TGCGCCAGCAGCCAAGATCGGGTGGGTCCCCAGCATTTT
>-|TRBJ1-2|TRBV2|few
CASSERGADYGYTF
TGTGCCAGCAGTGAACGGGGGGCGGACTATGGCTACACCTTC
>-|TRBJ1-5|TRBV21-1|few
CASSKAEGGNQPQHF
TGTGCCAGCAGCAAAGCAGAGGGGGGCAATCAGCCCCAGCATTTT
>TRBD2|TRBJ2-1|TRBV4-2|many
CASSQGLADNEQFF
TGTGCCAGCAGCCAGGGACTAGCTGATAATGAGCAGTTCTTC
>TRBD1|TRBJ2-2|TRBV19|few
CASSTQTGDHTGELFF
TGTGCCAGTAGTACACAGACAGGGGACCACACCGGGGAGCTGTTTTTT
>-|TRBJ2-1|TRBV6-5|few
CASSYLQGTYYNEQFF
TGTGCCAGCAGTTACCTCCAGGGGACATATTACAATGAGCAGTTCTTC
>-|TRBJ1-2|TRBV6-1|-
CASSELPNYGYTF
TGTGCCAGCAGTGAACTACCTAACTATGGCTACACCTTC
>TRBD2|TRBJ2-7|TRBV6-4|few
CAGAGRSSYYEQYF
TGTGCCGGAGCGGGGAGGAGCTCGTACTACGAGCAGTACTTC
>TRBD1|TRBJ1-5|TRBV2|few
CASSLGTANSNQPQHF
TGTGCCAGCAGTCTTGGGACAGCAAATAGCAATCAGCCCCAGCATTTT
>-|TRBJ2-2|TRBV7-3|once
CASSLRGGRTGELFF
TGTGCCAGCAGCTTAAGGGGGGGCCGCACCGGGGAGCTGTTTTTT
>-|TRBJ1-1|TRBV7-9|many
CASSLGFDTEAFF
TGTGCCAGCAGCTTAGGTTTCGACACTGAAGCTTTCTTT
>-|TRBJ1-1|TRBV30|few
CAGLRPDTEAFF
TGTGCCGGACTGCGCCCAGACACTGAAGCTTTCTTT